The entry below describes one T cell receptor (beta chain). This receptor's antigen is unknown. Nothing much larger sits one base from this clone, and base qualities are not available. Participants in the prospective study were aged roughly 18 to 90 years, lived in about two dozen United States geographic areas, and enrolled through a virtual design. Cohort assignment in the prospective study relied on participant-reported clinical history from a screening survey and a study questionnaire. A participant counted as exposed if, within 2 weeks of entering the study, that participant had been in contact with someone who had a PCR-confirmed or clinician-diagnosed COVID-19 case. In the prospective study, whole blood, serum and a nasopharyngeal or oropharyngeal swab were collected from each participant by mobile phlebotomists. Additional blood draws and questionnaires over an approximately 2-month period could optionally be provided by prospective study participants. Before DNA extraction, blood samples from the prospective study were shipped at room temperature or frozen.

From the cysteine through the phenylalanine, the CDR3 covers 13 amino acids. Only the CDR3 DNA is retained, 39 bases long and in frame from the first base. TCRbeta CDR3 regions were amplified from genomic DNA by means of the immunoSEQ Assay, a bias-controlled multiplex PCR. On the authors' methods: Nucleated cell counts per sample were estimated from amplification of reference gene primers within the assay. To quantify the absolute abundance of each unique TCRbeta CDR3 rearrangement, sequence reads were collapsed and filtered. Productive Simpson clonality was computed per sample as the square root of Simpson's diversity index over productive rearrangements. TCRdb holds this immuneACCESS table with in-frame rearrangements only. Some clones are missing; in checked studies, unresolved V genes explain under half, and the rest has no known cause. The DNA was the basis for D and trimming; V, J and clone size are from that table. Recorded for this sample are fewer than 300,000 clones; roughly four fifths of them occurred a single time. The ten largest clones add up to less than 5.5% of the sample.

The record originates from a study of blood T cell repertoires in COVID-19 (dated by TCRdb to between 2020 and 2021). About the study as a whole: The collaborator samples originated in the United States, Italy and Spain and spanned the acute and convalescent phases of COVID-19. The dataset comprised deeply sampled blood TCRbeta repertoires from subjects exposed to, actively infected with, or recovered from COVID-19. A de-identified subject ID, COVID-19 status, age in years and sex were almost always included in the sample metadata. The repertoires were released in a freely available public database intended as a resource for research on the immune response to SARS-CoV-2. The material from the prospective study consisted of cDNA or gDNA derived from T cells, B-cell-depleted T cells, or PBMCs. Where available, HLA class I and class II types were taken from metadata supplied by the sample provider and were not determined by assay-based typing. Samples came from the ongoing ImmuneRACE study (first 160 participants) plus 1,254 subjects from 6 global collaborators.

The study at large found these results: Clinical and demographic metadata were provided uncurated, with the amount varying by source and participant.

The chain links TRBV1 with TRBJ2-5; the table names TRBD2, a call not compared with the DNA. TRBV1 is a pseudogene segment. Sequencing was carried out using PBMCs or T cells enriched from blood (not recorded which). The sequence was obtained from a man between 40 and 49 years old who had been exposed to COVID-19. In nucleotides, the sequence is TGCACCAGCAGCCAAGATCGGCGGGGGACCCAGTACTTC. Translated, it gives CTSSQDRRGTQYF.